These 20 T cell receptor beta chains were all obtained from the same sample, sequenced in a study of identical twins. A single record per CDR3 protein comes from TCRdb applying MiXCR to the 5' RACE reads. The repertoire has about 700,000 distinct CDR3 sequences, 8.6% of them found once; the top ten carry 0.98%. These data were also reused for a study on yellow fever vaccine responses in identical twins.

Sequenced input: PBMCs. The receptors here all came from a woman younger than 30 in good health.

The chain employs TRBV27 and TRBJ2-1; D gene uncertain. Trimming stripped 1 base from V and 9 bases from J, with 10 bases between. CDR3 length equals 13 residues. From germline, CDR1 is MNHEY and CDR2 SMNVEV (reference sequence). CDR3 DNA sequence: TGTGCCAGCAGTTTATTTAGAGGTCTTGAGCAGTTCTTC. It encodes CASSLFRGLEQFF.

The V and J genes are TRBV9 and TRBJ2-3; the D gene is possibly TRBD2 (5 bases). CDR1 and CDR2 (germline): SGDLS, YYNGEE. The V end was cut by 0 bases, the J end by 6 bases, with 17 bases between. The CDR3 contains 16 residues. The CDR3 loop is CASSVGMRVVMDTQYF. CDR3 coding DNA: TGTGCCAGCAGCGTAGGGATGAGGGTGGTTATGGATACGCAGTATTTT.

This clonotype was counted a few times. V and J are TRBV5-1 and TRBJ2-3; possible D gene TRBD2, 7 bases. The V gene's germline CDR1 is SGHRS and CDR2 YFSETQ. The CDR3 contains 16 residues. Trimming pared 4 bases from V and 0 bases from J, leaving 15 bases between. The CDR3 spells CASSGGGAMSTDTQYF. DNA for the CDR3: TGCGCCAGCAGCGGGGGGGGGGCCATGAGCACAGATACGCAGTATTTT.

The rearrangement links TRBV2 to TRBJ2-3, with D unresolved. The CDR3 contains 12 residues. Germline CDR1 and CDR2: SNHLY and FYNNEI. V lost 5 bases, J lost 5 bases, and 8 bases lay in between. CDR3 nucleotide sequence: TGTGCCAGCAGTCATACTAAAGATACGCAGTATTTT. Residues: CASSHTKDTQYF.

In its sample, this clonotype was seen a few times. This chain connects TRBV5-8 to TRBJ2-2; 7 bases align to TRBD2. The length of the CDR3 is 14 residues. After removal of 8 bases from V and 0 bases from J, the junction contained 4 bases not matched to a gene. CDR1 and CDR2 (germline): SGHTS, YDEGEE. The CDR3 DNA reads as TGTGCCAGTAAGACTAGCCCGAACACCGGGGAGCTGTTTTTT. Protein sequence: CASKTSPNTGELFF. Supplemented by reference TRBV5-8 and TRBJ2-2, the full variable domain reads EAGVTQSPTHLIKTRGQQATLRCSPISGHTSVYWYQQALGLGLQFLLWYDEGEERNRGNFPPRFSGRQFPNYSSELNVNALELEDSALYLCASKTSPNTGELFFGEGSRLTVL.

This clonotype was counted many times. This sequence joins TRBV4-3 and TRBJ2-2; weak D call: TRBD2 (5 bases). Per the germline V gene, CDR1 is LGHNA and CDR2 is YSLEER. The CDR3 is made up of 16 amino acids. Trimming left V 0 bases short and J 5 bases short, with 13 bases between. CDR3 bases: TGCGCCAGCAGCCAAGATGAGGGAGTTAGGACCGGGGAGCTGTTTTTT. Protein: CASSQDEGVRTGELFF.

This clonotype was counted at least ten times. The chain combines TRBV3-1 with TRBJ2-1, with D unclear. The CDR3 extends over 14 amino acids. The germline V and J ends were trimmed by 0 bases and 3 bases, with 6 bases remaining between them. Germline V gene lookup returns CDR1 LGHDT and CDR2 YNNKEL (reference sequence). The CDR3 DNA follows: TGTGCCAGCAGCCAAGACCTCCTCTACAATGAGCAGTTCTTC. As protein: CASSQDLLYNEQFF.

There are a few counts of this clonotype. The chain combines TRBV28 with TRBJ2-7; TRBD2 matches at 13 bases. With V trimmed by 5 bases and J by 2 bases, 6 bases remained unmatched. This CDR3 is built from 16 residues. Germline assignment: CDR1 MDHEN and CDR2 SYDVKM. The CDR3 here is CASSAAGTSGTYEQYF. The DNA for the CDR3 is TGTGCCAGCAGTGCCGCCGGGACTAGCGGGACCTACGAGCAGTACTTC.

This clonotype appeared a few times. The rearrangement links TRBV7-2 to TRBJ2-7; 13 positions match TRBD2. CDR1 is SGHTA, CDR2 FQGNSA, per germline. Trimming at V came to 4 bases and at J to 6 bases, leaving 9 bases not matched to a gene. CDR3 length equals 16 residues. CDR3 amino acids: CASSSIPGLAGIEQYF. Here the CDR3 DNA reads TGTGCCAGCAGCTCCATTCCGGGACTAGCGGGAATCGAGCAGTACTTC.

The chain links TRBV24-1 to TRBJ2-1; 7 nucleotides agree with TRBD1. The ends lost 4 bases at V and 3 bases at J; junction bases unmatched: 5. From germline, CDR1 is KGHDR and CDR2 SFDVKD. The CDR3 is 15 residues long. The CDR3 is CATSEDRNYYNEQFF. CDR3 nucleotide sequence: TGTGCCACCAGTGAGGACAGGAATTACTACAATGAGCAGTTCTTC.

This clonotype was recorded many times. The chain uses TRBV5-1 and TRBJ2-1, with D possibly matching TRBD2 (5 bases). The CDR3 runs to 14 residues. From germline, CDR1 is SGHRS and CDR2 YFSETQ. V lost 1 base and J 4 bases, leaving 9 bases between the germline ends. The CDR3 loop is CASSLSLGYNEQFF. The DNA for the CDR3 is TGCGCCAGCAGCTTGTCACTAGGGTACAATGAGCAGTTCTTC.

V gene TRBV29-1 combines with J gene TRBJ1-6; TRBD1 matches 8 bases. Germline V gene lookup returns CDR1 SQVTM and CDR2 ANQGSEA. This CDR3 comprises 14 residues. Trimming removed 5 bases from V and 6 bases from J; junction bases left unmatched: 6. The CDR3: CSVTDREGNSPLHF. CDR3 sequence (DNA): TGCAGCGTTACGGACAGGGAGGGTAATTCACCCCTCCACTTT. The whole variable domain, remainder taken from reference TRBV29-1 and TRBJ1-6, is SAVISQKPSRDICQRGTSLTIQCQVDSQVTMMFWYRQQPGQSLTLIATANQGSEATYESGFVIDKFPISRPNLTFSTLTVSNMSPEDSSIYLCSVTDREGNSPLHFGNGTRLTVT.

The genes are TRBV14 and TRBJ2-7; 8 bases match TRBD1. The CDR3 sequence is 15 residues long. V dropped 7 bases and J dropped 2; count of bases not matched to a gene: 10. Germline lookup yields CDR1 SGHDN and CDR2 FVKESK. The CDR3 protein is CASKATGTGPYEQYF. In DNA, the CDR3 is TGTGCCAGCAAGGCCACCGGGACAGGTCCCTACGAGCAGTACTTC.

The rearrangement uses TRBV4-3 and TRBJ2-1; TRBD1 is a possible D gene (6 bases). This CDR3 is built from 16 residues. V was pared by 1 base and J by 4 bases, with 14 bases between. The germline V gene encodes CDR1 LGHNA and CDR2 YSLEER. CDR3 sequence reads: CASSQVIRGGYNEQFF. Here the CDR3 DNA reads TGCGCCAGCAGCCAAGTGATCAGGGGCGGATACAATGAGCAGTTCTTC.

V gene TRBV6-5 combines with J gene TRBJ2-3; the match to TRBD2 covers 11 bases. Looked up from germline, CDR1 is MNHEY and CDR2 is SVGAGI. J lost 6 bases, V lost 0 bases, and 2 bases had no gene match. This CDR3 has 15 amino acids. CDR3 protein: CASSYSTSGMDTQYF. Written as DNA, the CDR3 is TGTGCCAGCAGTTACTCGACTAGCGGGATGGATACGCAGTATTTT.

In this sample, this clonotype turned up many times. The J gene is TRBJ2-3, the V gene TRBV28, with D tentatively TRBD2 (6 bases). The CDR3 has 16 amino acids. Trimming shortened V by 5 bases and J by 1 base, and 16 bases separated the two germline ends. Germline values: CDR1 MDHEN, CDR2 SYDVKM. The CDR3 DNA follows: TGTGCCAGCAGTCCCCTCGGGGAGCGGGGCACAGATACGCAGTATTTT. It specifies CASSPLGERGTDTQYF.

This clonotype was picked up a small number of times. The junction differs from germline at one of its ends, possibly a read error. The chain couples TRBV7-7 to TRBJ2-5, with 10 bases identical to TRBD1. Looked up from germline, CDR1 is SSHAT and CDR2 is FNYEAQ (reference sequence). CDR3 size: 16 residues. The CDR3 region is CASSYRSGTGEETQYF. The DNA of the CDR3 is TGTGCTAGCAGCTACCGCTCCGGGACAGGGGAGGAGACCCAGTACTTC.

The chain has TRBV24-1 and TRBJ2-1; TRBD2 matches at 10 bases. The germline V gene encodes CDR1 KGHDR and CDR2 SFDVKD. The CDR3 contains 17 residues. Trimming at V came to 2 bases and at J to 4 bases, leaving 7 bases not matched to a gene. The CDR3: CATSDSRLAGDYNEQFF. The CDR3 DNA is TGTGCCACCAGTGATTCACGGCTAGCGGGAGATTACAATGAGCAGTTCTTC.

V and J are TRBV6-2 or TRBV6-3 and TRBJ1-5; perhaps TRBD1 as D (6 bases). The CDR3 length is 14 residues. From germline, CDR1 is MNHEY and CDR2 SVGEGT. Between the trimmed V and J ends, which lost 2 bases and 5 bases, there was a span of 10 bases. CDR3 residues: CASSYNRDDQPQHF. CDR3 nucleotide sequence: TGTGCCAGCAGTTACAACAGGGACGATCAGCCCCAGCATTTT.

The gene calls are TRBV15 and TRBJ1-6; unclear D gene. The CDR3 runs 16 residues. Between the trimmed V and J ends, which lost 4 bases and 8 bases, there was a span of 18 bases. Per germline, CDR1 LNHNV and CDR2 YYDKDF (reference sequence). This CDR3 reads CATSTSELRLDSPLHF. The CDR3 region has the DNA TGTGCCACCAGCACGTCTGAGTTGAGATTGGATTCACCCCTCCACTTT. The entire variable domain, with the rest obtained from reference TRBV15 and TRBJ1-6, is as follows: DAMVIQNPRYQVTQFGKPVTLSCSQTLNHNVMYWYQQKSSQAPKLLFHYYDKDFNNEADTPDNFQSRRPNTSFCFLDIRSPGLGDTAMYLCATSTSELRLDSPLHFGNGTRLTVT.